This T cell receptor beta chain was recovered during a study of blood T cells in healthy people across ages. Notes on the study in general: It was the long-lived donors that had more naive CD4+ cells and higher diversity than aged donors.

Alongside a J-beta primer mix, a sample-barcoded 5' primer served in a second PCR lasting 7 to 11 cycles. TCRdb itself ran the 5' RACE reads through MiXCR, one entry per CDR3 protein. The repertoire holds some 1.5 million distinct CDR3 sequences, with 28% as singletons. Every donor gave 8.5 to 10 milliliters of peripheral blood. This clonotype turned up a few times. Its antigen is not identified. CDR1 and CDR2 from the germline V gene are ENHRY and SYGVKD. V lost 10 bases and J lost 1; bases outside the gene matches: 8. This CDR3 contains 14 residues. This clonotype was sampled from a woman aged 30 to 39 in good health. The chain links TRBV10-3 to TRBJ2-3; 7 nucleotides agree with TRBD1. Specimen: blood. The CDR3 spells CATSTGLGTDTQYF. The CDR3 bases are TGTGCCACCTCGACAGGGCTAGGCACAGATACGCAGTATTTT.